This passage covers 5 T cell receptor beta chains from one sample sequenced in a study of OX40 agonist ivuxolimab in advanced cancers. Only in-frame clones appear in the TCRdb table, and some are missing; sequencing was by immunoSEQ multiplex PCR. The sample shows tens of thousands of clones, 90% of them seen only once. The source material was CD4+ or CD8+ T cells sorted from blood, sampled in a trial of the OX40 agonist ivuxolimab. These receptors all stem from an adult with an advanced solid tumor such as melanoma, head and neck, liver or kidney cancer.

J is TRBJ1-4 and V is TRBV10-2; 7 nucleotides line up with TRBD1. The trim removed 4 bases at V and 10 bases at J, leaving 9 bases unmatched. Germline CDR1 and CDR2: WSHSY and SAAADI. The CDR3 sequence is 14 residues long. The CDR3 loop is CASSVQGMLGKLFF. The CDR3, as DNA: TGCGCCAGCAGTGTACAGGGGATGTTGGGAAAACTGTTTTTT.

The J gene is TRBJ2-1, the V gene TRBV9; 9 positions agree with TRBD2. With 0 bases clipped from V and 4 bases from J, the junction kept 5 bases outside the gene matches. This CDR3 is built from 16 residues. Germline loops: CDR1 SGDLS, CDR2 YYNGEE. This CDR3 reads CASSVEPSGVYNEQFF. CDR3 nucleotide sequence: TGTGCCAGCAGCGTAGAGCCTAGCGGGGTTTACAATGAGCAGTTCTTC.

The rearrangement links TRBV6-4 to TRBJ2-3, with 8 bases fitting TRBD2. CDR1 and CDR2 (germline): MRHNA, SNTAGT. J was trimmed by 3 bases and V by 5 bases; bases with no gene match: 16. The CDR3 has 18 residues. For the CDR3, the DNA is TGTGCCAGCAGTTTACGCAGACATAGCGGGAACGGTACAGATACGCAGTATTTT. Translation gives CASSLRRHSGNGTDTQYF.

This clone has only a few counts. The chain employs TRBV7-2 and TRBJ2-3; 7 bases are a match to TRBD1. This CDR3 spans 17 amino acids. The germline V gene encodes CDR1 SGHTA and CDR2 FQGNSA. The V gene end was trimmed by 2 bases and the J gene end by 1 base; junction bases not matched to a gene: 9. In DNA, the CDR3 is TGTGCCAGCAGCTTAACCCCTACAGGGGTTGGCACAGATACGCAGTATTTT. Amino acid sequence: CASSLTPTGVGTDTQYF.

This sequence joins TRBV4-2 and TRBJ2-5, with D hard to call. Germline values: CDR1 LGHNA, CDR2 YNFKEQ. This CDR3 spans 13 amino acids. The ends were cut back, 2 bases at V and 2 bases at J, with 6 bases in the middle. CDR3 in amino acids: CASSQPGQETQYF. DNA of the CDR3: TGTGCCAGCAGCCAACCAGGACAAGAGACCCAGTACTTC.